This entry is about one T cell receptor beta chain. Only in-frame clones appear in the TCRdb table, and some are missing; sequencing was by immunoSEQ multiplex PCR. This table has about 60,000 clones, around 93% appearing once. The sample originates from a study of T cell changes during pregnancy in multiple sclerosis. The germline CDR1 and CDR2 sequences are MNHEY and SVGAGI. This CDR3 spans 13 amino acids. Trimming removed 11 bases from V and 3 bases from J, with 16 bases in between. The source is a female donor with multiple sclerosis, enrolled in a pregnancy study. Material: peripheral blood, obtained in the first trimester of pregnancy. The V and J genes are TRBV6-5 and TRBJ2-5, with D unresolved. The CDR3 reads CAASQIGKETQYF. CDR3 sequence (DNA): TGTGCCGCAAGTCAAATCGGTAAAGAGACCCAGTACTTC.